These 28 T cell receptor beta chains were all obtained from the same sample, sequenced in a study of blood T cell repertoires in COVID-19. The assay was immunoSEQ multiplex PCR, and TCRdb's table has in-frame clones only and misses some. The sample includes under 70,000 clones, 80% to 95% of them seen just once. The sample was peripheral blood. These receptors came from a human donor with active COVID-19. The donor label of this sample is uncertain.

The chain carries TRBV5-1 and TRBJ1-5; D is possibly TRBD1 (5 bases). With 1 base removed from V and 11 bases from J, the gap between germline ends came to 16 bases. CDR1 and CDR2 (germline): SGHRS, YFSETQ. This CDR3 region has 14 residues. The CDR3, as DNA: TGCGCCAGCAGCTTGACAGGTCAGGCGAGGACCCAGCATTTT. As protein: CASSLTGQARTQHF.

The chain is built from TRBV7-2 and TRBJ1-5; 9 bases align to TRBD1. The CDR3 runs to 17 residues. Germline V gene sequence: CDR1 SGHTA, CDR2 FQGNSA. The J segment lost 1 base and the V segment lost 5 bases, leaving 9 bases of the junction unmatched. The CDR3 is CASSGPGTGQSNQPQHF. CDR3 nucleotides: TGTGCCAGCAGCGGTCCCGGGACAGGGCAAAGCAATCAGCCCCAGCATTTT.

J is TRBJ1-2 and V is TRBV2, with 7 bases fitting TRBD1. J was trimmed by 8 bases and V by 4 bases; bases with no gene match: 4. The germline CDR1 and CDR2 sequences are SNHLY and FYNNEI. The CDR3 runs 12 residues. The CDR3 protein is CASSGGQRGYTF. DNA of the CDR3: TGTGCCAGCAGTGGGGGACAGAGAGGCTACACCTTC.

V and J are TRBV9 and TRBJ2-1; D ambiguous. Trimming removed 4 bases at V and 3 bases at J, with 14 bases between. Per germline, CDR1 SGDLS and CDR2 YYNGEE. The CDR3 has 15 residues. The CDR3 sequence: CASSSYDGDYNEQFF. The CDR3 bases are TGTGCCAGCAGCTCCTATGACGGAGACTACAATGAGCAGTTCTTC.

The chain uses TRBV11-2 and TRBJ2-7, with TRBD2 matching over 10 bases. The V gene end was trimmed by 0 bases and the J gene end by 2 bases; junction bases not matched to a gene: 7. Germline CDR1 SGHAT, CDR2 FQNNGV. CDR3 length: 17 residues. CDR3 coding DNA: TGTGCCAGCAGCTTAGACCTAGCGGGGGCTCATGCCTACGAGCAGTACGTC. Its translation: CASSLDLAGAHAYEQYV.

This clone was detected once. The chain recombines TRBV29-1 with TRBJ1-2; the D is unclear. Germline loops: CDR1 SQVTM, CDR2 ANQGSEA. V was pared by 5 bases and J by 8 bases, with 9 bases between. The CDR3 is 10 amino acids. The DNA for the CDR3 is TGCAGCGTTCGGGGTGAGGGCTACACCTTC. This translates into CSVRGEGYTF.

This sequence joins TRBV7-8 and TRBJ1-3; D uncertain. Germline values: CDR1 SGHVS, CDR2 FQNEAQ. V was trimmed by 3 bases and J by 1 base, leaving 16 bases between them. The CDR3 sequence is 17 residues long. CDR3 in amino acids: CASSFEPILRSGNTIYF. CDR3 nucleotide sequence: TGTGCCAGCAGCTTCGAGCCGATACTCAGGTCTGGAAACACCATATATTTT.

V usage is TRBV28 and J usage is TRBJ2-7, with TRBD1 identical over 12 bases. CDR1 and CDR2 (germline): MDHEN, SYDVKM. Trimming at V came to 8 bases and at J to 4 bases, leaving 9 bases not matched to a gene. CDR3 size: 15 residues. The CDR3 DNA reads as TGTGCCAGCGGACCCTCGGGACAGGGGGCTTACGAGCAGTACTTC. Protein: CASGPSGQGAYEQYF.

By its share, this clone is medium-sized (0.01 to 0.1%). In DNA, the CDR3 is TGTGCCAGCAGTTTATCAGCGGGGAGAAGCAATCAGCCCCAGCATTTT. This encodes CASSLSAGRSNQPQHF. The rearrangement uses TRBV27 and TRBJ1-5; no clear D gene. This CDR3 is 16 amino acids long. Between the trimmed V and J ends, which lost 0 bases and 1 base, there was a span of 10 bases. Germline assignment: CDR1 MNHEY and CDR2 SMNVEV (reference sequence).

This rearrangement joins TRBV18 to TRBJ2-3; D not resolved. V lost 3 bases, J lost 7 bases, and 8 bases lay in between. Germline V CDR1 and CDR2: KGHSH, LQKENI. The CDR3 runs 12 residues. CDR3 in DNA: TGTGCCAGCTCACCTACTGCGTATACGCAGTATTTT. Amino acids: CASSPTAYTQYF.

This sequence joins TRBV6-6 and TRBJ2-7, with 10 nucleotides matching TRBD1. The length of the CDR3 is 15 residues. Germline V gene sequence: CDR1 MNHNY, CDR2 SVGAGI (reference sequence). V was clipped by 4 bases and J by 7 bases; unmatched bases: 10. The CDR3 nucleotides are TGTGCCAGCAGTTCCAACGACAGGGGGCCGCGTGAGCAGTACGTC. Its translation is CASSSNDRGPREQYV.

The rearrangement joins TRBV11-2 to TRBJ1-1; D might be TRBD1 (5 bases). V was pared by 1 base and J by 4 bases, with 7 bases between. The CDR3 has 13 amino acids. CDR1 is SGHAT, CDR2 FQNNGV, per germline. The CDR3 DNA reads as TGTGCCAGCAGCTTAGTTAGGGGCACTGAAGCTTTCTTT. It codes for CASSLVRGTEAFF.

The chain links TRBV6-6 to TRBJ1-2; 7 nucleotides match TRBD1. V shed 7 bases and J 3 bases; nucleotides not matched to a gene: 2. The CDR3 runs to 12 residues. CDR1 and CDR2 (germline): MNHNY, SVGAGI (reference sequence). CDR3 sequence: CASTTGDYGYTF. The CDR3, as DNA: TGTGCCAGCACCACAGGGGACTATGGCTACACCTTC.

The rearrangement joins TRBV28 to TRBJ2-7; 9 bases agree with TRBD1. V shed 6 bases, J shed 2 bases, and the junction held 8 bases outside the gene matches. The germline gives CDR1 MDHEN, CDR2 SYDVKM. This CDR3 region has 15 residues. The CDR3 loop reads CASSPDRGIPYEQYF. DNA of the CDR3: TGTGCCAGCAGCCCGGACAGGGGAATTCCCTACGAGCAGTACTTC.

This clone was seen once. The chain links TRBV2 to TRBJ2-7; perhaps TRBD2 as D (6 bases). Trimming shortened V by 11 bases and J by 2 bases, and 16 bases separated the two germline ends. This CDR3 spans 13 amino acids. Germline CDR1 reads SNHLY; CDR2 reads FYNNEI. The CDR3 loop is CAGGFRSAYEQYF. CDR3 coding DNA: TGTGCCGGGGGGTTTAGGAGCGCCTACGAGCAGTACTTC.

This chain uses TRBV6-1 with TRBJ2-7; 8 nucleotides align to TRBD1. Germline CDR1 is MNHNS and CDR2 is SASEGT. The V and J ends lost 3 bases and 3 bases, in that order; junction bases with no gene match: 7. There are 15 residues in the CDR3. The CDR3 nucleotides read TGTGCCAGCAGTGATGAGACAGGGGTCTTCTACGAGCAGTACTTC. Translated, it gives CASSDETGVFYEQYF.

The chain joins TRBV5-1 to TRBJ1-1, with TRBD1 identical over 8 bases. The CDR3 runs 15 residues. The trim removed 3 bases at V and 4 bases at J, leaving 8 bases unmatched. CDR1 is SGHRS and CDR2 is YFSETQ in the germline V gene. CDR3 sequence (DNA): TGCGCCAGCAGCTCAGGGACAGGAGTCAGCACTGAAGCTTTCTTT. Translated: CASSSGTGVSTEAFF.

The rearrangement uses TRBV3-1 (or the pseudogene TRBV3-2) and TRBJ2-1; perhaps TRBD2 as D (6 bases). CDR3 length equals 17 residues. The ends were cut back, 1 base at V and 0 bases at J, with 13 bases in the middle. Germline loops: CDR1 LGHDT, CDR2 YNNKEL (reference sequence). CDR3 sequence reads: CASSQGMGGHSYNEQFF. The CDR3 DNA follows: TGTGCCAGCAGCCAAGGGATGGGGGGTCACTCCTACAATGAGCAGTTCTTC.

V usage is TRBV5-4 and J usage is TRBJ2-3, with TRBD1 identical over 8 bases. J was trimmed by 4 bases and V by 4 bases; bases with no gene match: 11. Germline loops: CDR1 SGHNT, CDR2 YYREEE (reference sequence). The CDR3 runs to 16 residues. Here the CDR3 reads CASSPPGGGGADTQYF. The CDR3 region has the DNA TGTGCCAGCAGCCCCCCAGGGGGCGGTGGGGCAGATACGCAGTATTTT.

The genes are TRBV27 and TRBJ2-7; 9 bases are shared with TRBD2. The J segment lost 3 bases and the V segment lost 6 bases, leaving 3 bases of the junction unmatched. This CDR3 has 13 residues. CDR1 and CDR2 (germline): MNHEY, SMNVEV (reference sequence). The CDR3 DNA follows: TGTGCCAGCAGAGAACTAGCGGGCTACGAGCAGTACTTC. Translated, it gives CASRELAGYEQYF.

This sequence joins TRBV11-2 and TRBJ2-1; a weak D match, TRBD2 (6 bases). V lost 1 base and J lost 15, with 16 bases in between. Germline-derived CDR1 and CDR2 are SGHAT and FQNNGV. This CDR3 comprises 13 residues. The CDR3 DNA follows: TGTGCCAGCAGCTTAGCGGGAGTCCCTCGAGGGTTCTTC. Residues: CASSLAGVPRGFF.

The rearrangement uses TRBV12-3 or TRBV12-4 and TRBJ2-3; D not resolved. Between the trimmed V and J ends, which lost 2 bases and 10 bases, there was a span of 7 bases. This CDR3 region has 11 residues. The CDR3 here is CASSLNQAQYF. The CDR3 region has the DNA TGTGCCAGCAGTTTAAACCAGGCGCAGTATTTT.

The rearrangement uses TRBV11-3 and TRBJ1-1; TRBD1 agrees at 8 bases. The CDR3 has 14 residues. Germline V gene sequence: CDR1 SGHNT, CDR2 YENEEA. V was pared by 6 bases and J by 2 bases, with 5 bases of the junction left unmatched. CDR3 in DNA: TGTGCCAGCAGTTTACAGGGGGGCAACACTGAAGCTTTCTTT. Translation gives CASSLQGGNTEAFF.

This chain uses TRBV10-3 with TRBJ1-4, with D possibly TRBD1 on 6 matching bases. V was pared by 4 bases and J by 6 bases, with 18 bases between. CDR1 is ENHRY, CDR2 SYGVKD, per germline. This CDR3 is 16 amino acids long. In DNA form, the CDR3 reads TGTGCCATCAGTGCTTCCAGGGGCAGGAAGGATGAAAAACTGTTTTTT. It encodes CAISASRGRKDEKLFF.

The CDR3 protein is CASSLLTPQPGLAGGLSYEQYF. For the CDR3, the DNA is TGTGCCAGCAGCTTGCTAACCCCACAACCGGGACTAGCGGGAGGGCTGTCCTACGAGCAGTACTTC. The rearrangement links TRBV13 to TRBJ2-7; 16 bases agree with TRBD2. After removal of 3 bases from V and 1 base from J, the junction contained 18 bases not matched to a gene. Germline V CDR1 and CDR2: PRHDT, FYEKMQ (reference sequence). The CDR3 is 22 residues long.

The V and J genes are TRBV10-3 and TRBJ2-1; D might be TRBD1 (6 bases). Germline CDR1 is ENHRY and CDR2 is SYGVKD. Deletions cut 2 bases from V and 0 bases from J, with 11 bases between. This CDR3 contains 16 residues. The CDR3 nucleotides are TGTGCCATCAGTGAGCGACAGGTCGACTCCTACAATGAGCAGTTCTTC. This gives the protein CAISERQVDSYNEQFF.

The V and J genes are TRBV18 and TRBJ2-2, with D unresolved. Germline CDR1 is KGHSH and CDR2 is LQKENI. The CDR3 runs to 13 residues. Trimming removed 1 base from V and 5 bases from J, with 5 bases in between. CDR3 protein: CASSPRATGELFF. The CDR3 DNA is TGTGCCAGCTCACCACGGGCTACCGGGGAGCTGTTTTTT.

This chain's CDR3 is CASSPDGGGGYTF. The CDR3 region has the DNA TGTGCCAGCTCACCGGACGGGGGTGGGGGCTACACCTTC. This rearrangement joins TRBV18 to TRBJ1-2; D may be TRBD1 (5 bases). This CDR3 is built from 13 residues. Germline V CDR1 and CDR2: KGHSH, LQKENI. The V and J ends lost 3 bases and 8 bases respectively, with 13 bases between them.